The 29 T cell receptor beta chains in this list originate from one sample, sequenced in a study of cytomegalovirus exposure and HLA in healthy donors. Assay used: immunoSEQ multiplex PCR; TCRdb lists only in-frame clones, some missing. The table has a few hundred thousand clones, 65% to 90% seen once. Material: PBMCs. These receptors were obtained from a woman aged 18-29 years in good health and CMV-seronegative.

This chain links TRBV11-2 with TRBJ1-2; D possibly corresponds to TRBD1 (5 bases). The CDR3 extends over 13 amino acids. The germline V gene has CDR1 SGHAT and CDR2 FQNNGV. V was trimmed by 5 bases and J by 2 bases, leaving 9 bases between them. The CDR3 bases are TGTGCCAGCAGCCACGCAGGGAACTATGGCTACACCTTC. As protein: CASSHAGNYGYTF.

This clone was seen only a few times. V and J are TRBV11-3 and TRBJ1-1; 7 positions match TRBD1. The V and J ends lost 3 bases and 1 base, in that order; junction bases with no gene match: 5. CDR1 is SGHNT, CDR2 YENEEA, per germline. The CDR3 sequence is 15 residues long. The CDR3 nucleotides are TGTGCCAGCAGCTTGACAGGGAGGACGAACACTGAAGCTTTCTTT. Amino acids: CASSLTGRTNTEAFF.

This chain's CDR3 is CASSAQLVGGGYEQFF. CDR3 nucleotide sequence: TGTGCCAGCAGCGCACAACTAGTGGGGGGTGGGTATGAGCAGTTCTTC. The rearrangement links TRBV7-6 to TRBJ2-1; D is possibly TRBD2 (6 bases). The CDR3 sequence is 16 residues long. The germline V and J ends were trimmed by 5 bases and 8 bases, with 22 bases remaining between them. Germline V lookup: CDR1 SGHVS, CDR2 FNYEAQ.

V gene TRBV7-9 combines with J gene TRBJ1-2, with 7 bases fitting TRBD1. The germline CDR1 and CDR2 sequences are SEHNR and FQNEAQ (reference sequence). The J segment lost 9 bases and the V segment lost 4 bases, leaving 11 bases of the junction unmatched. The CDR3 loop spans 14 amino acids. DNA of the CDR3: TGTGCCAGCAGCTCTCCCGGGACAGATTATAGCTACACCTTC. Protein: CASSSPGTDYSYTF.

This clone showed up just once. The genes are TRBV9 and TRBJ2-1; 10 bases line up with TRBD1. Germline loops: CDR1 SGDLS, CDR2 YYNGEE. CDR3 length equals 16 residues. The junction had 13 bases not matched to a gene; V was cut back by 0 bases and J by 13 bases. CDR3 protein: CASSVGGTGEYSCQFF. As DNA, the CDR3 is TGTGCCAGCAGCGTAGGAGGGACAGGGGAATATAGTTGTCAGTTCTTC.

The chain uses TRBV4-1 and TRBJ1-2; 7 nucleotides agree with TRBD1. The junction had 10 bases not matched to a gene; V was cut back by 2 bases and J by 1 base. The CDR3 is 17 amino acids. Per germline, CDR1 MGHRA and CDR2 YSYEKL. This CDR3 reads CASSQRDRGIDNYGYTF. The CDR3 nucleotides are TGCGCCAGCAGCCAAAGGGACAGAGGGATCGATAACTATGGCTACACCTTC.

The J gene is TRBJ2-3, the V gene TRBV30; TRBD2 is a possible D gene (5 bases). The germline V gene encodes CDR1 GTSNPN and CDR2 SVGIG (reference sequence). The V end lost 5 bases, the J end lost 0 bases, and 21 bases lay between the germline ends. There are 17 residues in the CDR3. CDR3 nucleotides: TGTGCCTGGTCCGAAGGGTCTAGCTCCACTAGCACAGATACGCAGTATTTT. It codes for CAWSEGSSSTSTDTQYF. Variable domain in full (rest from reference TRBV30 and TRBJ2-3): SQTIHQWPATLVQPVGSPLSLECTVEGTSNPNLYWYRQAAGRGLQLLFYSVGIGQISSEVPQNLSASRPQDRQFILSSKKLLLSDSGFYLCAWSEGSSSTSTDTQYFGPGTRLTVL.

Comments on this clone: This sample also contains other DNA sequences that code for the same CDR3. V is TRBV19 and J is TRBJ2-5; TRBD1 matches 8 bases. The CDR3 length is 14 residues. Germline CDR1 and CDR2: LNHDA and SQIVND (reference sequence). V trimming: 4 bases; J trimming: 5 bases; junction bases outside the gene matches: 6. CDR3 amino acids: CASSTSGGRETQYF. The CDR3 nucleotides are TGTGCCAGTAGTACGTCAGGGGGCCGGGAGACCCAGTACTTC.

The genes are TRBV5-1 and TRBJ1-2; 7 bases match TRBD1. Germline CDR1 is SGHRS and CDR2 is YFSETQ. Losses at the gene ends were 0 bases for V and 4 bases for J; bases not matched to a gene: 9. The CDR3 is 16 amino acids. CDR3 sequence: CASSLATGTEIYGYTF. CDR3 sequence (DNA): TGCGCCAGCAGCTTGGCAACCGGGACAGAAATCTATGGCTACACCTTC.

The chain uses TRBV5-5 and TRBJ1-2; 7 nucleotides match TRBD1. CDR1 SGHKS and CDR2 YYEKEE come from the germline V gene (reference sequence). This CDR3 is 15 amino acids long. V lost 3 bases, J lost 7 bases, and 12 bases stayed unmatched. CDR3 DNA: TGTGCCAGCAGCTCCCCCCTACAGGGGCTTGGTGGCTACACCTTC. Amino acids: CASSSPLQGLGGYTF.

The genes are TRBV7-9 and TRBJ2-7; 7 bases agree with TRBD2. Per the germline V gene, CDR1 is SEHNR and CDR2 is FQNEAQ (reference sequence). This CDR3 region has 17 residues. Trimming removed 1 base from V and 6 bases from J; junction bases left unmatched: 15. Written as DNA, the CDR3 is TGTGCCAGCAGCTTAGAGGAGGCGGGAGTATCTTCGGGCGAGCAGTACTTC. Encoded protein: CASSLEEAGVSSGEQYF.

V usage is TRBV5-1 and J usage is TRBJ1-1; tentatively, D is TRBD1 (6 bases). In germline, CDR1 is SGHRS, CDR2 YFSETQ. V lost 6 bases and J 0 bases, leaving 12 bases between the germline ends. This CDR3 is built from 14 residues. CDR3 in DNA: TGCGCCAGCACATCAGGGACAATGAACACTGAAGCTTTCTTT. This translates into CASTSGTMNTEAFF. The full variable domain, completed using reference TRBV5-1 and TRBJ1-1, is KAGVTQTPRYLIKTRGQQVTLSCSPISGHRSVSWYQQTPGQGLQFLFEYFSETQRNKGNFPGRFSGRQFSNSRSEMNVSTLELGDSALYLCASTSGTMNTEAFFGQGTRLTVV.

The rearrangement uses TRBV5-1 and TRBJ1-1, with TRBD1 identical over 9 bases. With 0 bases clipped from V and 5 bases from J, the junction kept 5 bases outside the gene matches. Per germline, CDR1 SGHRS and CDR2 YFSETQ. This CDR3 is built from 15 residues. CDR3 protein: CASSLASGTGTEAFF. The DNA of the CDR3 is TGCGCCAGCAGCTTGGCTTCCGGGACAGGGACTGAAGCTTTCTTT.

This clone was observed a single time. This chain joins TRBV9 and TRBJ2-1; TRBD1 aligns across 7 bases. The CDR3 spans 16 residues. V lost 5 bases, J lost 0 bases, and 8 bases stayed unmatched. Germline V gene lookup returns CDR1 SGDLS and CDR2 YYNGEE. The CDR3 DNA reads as TGTGCCAGCAGGCCCCGAGGGGGCAGCTCCTACAATGAGCAGTTCTTC. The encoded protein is CASRPRGGSSYNEQFF. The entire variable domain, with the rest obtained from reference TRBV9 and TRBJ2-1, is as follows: DSGVTQTPKHLITATGQRVTLRCSPRSGDLSVYWYQQSLDQGLQFLIQYYNGEERAKGNILERFSAQQFPDLHSELNLSSLELGDSALYFCASRPRGGSSYNEQFFGPGTRLTVL.

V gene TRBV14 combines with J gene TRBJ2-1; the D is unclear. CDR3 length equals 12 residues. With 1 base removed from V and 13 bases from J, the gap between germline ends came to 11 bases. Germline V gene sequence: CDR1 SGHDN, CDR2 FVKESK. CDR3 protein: CASSQVSLVQFF. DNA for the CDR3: TGTGCCAGCAGCCAAGTTTCTCTAGTACAGTTCTTC.

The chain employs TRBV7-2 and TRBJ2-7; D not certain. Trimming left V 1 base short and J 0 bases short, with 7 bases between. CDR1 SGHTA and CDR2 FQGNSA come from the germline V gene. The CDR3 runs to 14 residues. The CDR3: CASSLVPYSYEQYF. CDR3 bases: TGTGCCAGCAGCTTAGTTCCCTACTCCTACGAGCAGTACTTC.

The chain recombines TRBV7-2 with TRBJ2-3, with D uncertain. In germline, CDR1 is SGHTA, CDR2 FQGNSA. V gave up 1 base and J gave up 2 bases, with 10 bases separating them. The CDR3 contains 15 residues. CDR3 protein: CASSLDREYTDTQYF. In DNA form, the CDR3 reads TGTGCCAGCAGCTTAGATCGTGAGTACACAGATACGCAGTATTTT.

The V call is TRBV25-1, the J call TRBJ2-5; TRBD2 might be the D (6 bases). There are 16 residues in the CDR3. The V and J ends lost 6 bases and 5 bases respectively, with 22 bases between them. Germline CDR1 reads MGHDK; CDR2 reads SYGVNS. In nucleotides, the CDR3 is TGTGCCAGCAGAGGCGGCCTGGGCGGGACGGGTGAGACCCAGTACTTC. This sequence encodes CASRGGLGGTGETQYF.

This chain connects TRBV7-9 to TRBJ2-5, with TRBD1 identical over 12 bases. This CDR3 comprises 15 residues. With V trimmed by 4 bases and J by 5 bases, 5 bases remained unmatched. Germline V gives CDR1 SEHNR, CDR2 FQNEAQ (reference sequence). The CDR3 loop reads CASSSRDRGRETQYF. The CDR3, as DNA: TGTGCCAGCAGCTCCCGGGACAGGGGGCGCGAGACCCAGTACTTC.

The CDR3 spells CASSLGGLSSYEQYF. The DNA for the CDR3 is TGTGCCAGCAGCCTCGGGGGGTTAAGCTCCTACGAGCAGTACTTC. The chain has TRBV11-2 and TRBJ2-7, with 7 bases fitting TRBD2. Germline V gene sequence: CDR1 SGHAT, CDR2 FQNNGV. Trimming removed 5 bases from V and 0 bases from J; junction bases left unmatched: 7. CDR3 length: 15 residues.

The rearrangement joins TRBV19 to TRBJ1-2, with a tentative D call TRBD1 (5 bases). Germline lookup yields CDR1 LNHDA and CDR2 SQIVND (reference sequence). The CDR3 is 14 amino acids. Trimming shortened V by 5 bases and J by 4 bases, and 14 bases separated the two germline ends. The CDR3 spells CASSPRPRGYGYTF. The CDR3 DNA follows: TGTGCCAGTAGTCCGCGCCCTAGGGGCTATGGCTACACCTTC.

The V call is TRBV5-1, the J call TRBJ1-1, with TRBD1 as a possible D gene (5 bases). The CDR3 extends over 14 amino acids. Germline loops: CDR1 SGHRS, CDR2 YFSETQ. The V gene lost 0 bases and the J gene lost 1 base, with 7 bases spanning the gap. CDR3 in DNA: TGCGCCAGCAGCTTGGTGACAGAGAACACTGAAGCTTTCTTT. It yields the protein CASSLVTENTEAFF.

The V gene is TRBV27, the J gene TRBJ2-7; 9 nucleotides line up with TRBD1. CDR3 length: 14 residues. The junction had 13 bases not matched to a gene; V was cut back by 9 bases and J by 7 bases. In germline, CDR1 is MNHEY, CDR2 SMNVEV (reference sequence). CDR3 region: CASHSGQGLREQYF. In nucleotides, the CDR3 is TGTGCCAGTCACTCTGGACAGGGGCTTCGGGAGCAGTACTTC.

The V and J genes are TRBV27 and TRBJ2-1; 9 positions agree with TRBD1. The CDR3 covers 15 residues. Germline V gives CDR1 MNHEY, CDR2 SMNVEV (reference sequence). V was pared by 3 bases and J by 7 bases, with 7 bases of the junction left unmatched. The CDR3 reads CASSFQDRGANEQFF. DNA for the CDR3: TGTGCCAGCAGTTTCCAGGACAGGGGAGCAAATGAGCAGTTCTTC.

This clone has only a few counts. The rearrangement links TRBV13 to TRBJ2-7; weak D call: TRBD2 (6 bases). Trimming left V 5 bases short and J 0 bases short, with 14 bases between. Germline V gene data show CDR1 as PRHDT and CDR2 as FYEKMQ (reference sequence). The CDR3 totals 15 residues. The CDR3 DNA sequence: TGTGCCAGCAGCCCCGGGACTGGAAGCTCCTACGAGCAGTACTTC. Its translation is CASSPGTGSSYEQYF.

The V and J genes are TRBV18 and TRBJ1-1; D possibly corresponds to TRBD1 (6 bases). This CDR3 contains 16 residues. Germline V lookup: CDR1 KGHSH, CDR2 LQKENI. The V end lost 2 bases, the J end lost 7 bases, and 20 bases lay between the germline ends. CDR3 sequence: CASSPMSGHRSSEAFF. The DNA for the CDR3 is TGTGCCAGCTCACCAATGTCGGGACACCGTTCAAGTGAAGCTTTCTTT.

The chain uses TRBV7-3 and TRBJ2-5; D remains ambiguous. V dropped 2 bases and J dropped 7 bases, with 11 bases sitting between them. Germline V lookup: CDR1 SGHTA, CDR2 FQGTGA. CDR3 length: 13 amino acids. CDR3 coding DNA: TGTGCCAGCAGCTTATACCACCTATTGACCCAGTACTTC. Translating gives CASSLYHLLTQYF.

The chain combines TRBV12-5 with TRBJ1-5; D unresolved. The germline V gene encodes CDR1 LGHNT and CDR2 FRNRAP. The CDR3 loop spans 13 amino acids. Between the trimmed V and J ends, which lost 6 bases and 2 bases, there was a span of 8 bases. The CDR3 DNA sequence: TGTGCTAGTGGGCAGGAGGGCAATCAGCCCCAGCATTTT. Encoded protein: CASGQEGNQPQHF. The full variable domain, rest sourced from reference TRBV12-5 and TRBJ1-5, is DARVTQTPRHKVTEMGQEVTMRCQPILGHNTVFWYRQTMMQGLELLAYFRNRAPLDDSGMPKDRFSAEMPDATLATLKIQPSEPRDSAVYFCASGQEGNQPQHFGDGTRLSIL.

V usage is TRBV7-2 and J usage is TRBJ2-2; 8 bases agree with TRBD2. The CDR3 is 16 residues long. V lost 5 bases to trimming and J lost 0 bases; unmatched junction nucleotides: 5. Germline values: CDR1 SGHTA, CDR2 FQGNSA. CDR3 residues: CASSPRGLANTGELFF. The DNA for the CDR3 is TGTGCCAGCAGCCCGAGGGGACTAGCGAACACCGGGGAGCTGTTTTTT.